The T cell receptor (beta chain) described here comes from a study of cytomegalovirus exposure and HLA in healthy donors. About the research overall: A subsequent analysis stated that the 100 to 150 validation repertoires were run on the same platform as the approximately 700 first-cohort repertoires.

Findings of the study overall: Rare TCR sequences predominated, though certain public TCRs were found in many donors.

TCRdb keeps only in-frame clones here, not all; method: immunoSEQ multiplex PCR. Among 85,000 to 120,000 clones listed, about 95% were seen once. With regard to this clone: No antigen is known for it.

The sequence was collected from a woman younger than 30 in good health and CMV-seronegative. Input material: PBMCs.

CDR3 coding DNA: TGTGCCAGCAGTTTCCAGAGGAGTACAGGGTATTTT. Translation gives CASSFQRSTGYF. The chain links TRBV2 to TRBJ2-3, with a weak D call TRBD1 (5 bases). The CDR3 is made up of 12 amino acids. Trimming left V 5 bases short and J 14 bases short, with 17 bases between. The germline CDR1 and CDR2 sequences are SNHLY and FYNNEI.